This TCR beta chain was found in a study of blood T cells in healthy people across ages. Findings and limits, study-wide: TCR beta diversity was tightly associated with the proportion of naive T cells. Expanded clonotype changes were possibly confounded by unknown donor CMV status.

For this clonotype: What it recognizes is unknown.

Each sample gave at least 7 million isolated PBMCs. Using a J-beta primer mix together with a sample-barcoded 5' primer, a second PCR was run for roughly 6 to 12 cycles. The authors tagged each cDNA molecule using a template-switch adaptor with 12 random nucleotides. MiXCR, run by TCRdb on the 5' RACE reads, gives a single entry per CDR3 protein. The sample lists 890,000 or so distinct CDR3 sequences, approximately 67% occurring once. CDR3 size: 15 residues. Germline CDR1 is SGHTA and CDR2 is FQGNSA. V usage is TRBV7-2 and J usage is TRBJ2-4, with 8 bases fitting TRBD1. The J call is in doubt because the DNA end fits TRBJ2-7 better. This TCR came from a young man in good health. The sample consisted of blood. This chain's CDR3 is CASSYAQGAVYEQYF. The DNA for the CDR3 is TGTGCCAGCAGCTATGCCCAGGGGGCGGTGTACGAGCAGTACTTC.